This T cell receptor beta chain was recorded in a study of OX40 agonist ivuxolimab in advanced cancers. As for the study in general: Dose-escalation patients' cancers were hepatocellular carcinoma, melanoma, renal cell or head and neck cancer. Aged about 23 to 80 with a mean of about 63 years, they were about 78% male.

Clones were sequenced by immunoSEQ multiplex PCR, and TCRdb holds only the in-frame ones, with some missing. The data show 30,000 to 40,000 clones, roughly 80% seen once. The CDR3 extends over 11 amino acids. The germline gives CDR1 GTSNPN, CDR2 SVGIG (reference sequence). Worth noting for this clone: At one boundary the junction diverges from the germline segment, which might be a read error.

J is TRBJ1-1 and V is TRBV30; maybe TRBD1 (5 bases). The receptor's source is an adult with an advanced solid tumor such as melanoma, head and neck, liver or kidney cancer. Sample: CD4+ or CD8+ T cells sorted from blood, taken in a trial of the OX40 agonist ivuxolimab. As DNA, the CDR3 is TGTACCTGGAGTAGGGGCACTGAAGCTTTCTTT. This gives the protein CTWSRGTEAFF.